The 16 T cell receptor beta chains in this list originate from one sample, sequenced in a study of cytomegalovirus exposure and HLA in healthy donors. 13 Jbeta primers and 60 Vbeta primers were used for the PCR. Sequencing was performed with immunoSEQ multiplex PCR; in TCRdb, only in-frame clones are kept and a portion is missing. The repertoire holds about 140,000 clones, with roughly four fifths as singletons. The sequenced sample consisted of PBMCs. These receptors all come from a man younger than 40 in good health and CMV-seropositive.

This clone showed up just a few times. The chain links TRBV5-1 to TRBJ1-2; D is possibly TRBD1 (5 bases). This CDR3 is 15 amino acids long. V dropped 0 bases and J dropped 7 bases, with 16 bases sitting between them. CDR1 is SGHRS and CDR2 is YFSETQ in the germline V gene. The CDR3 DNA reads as TGCGCCAGCAGCTTGGTGGTAGGTCAGGGCGGTGGCTACACCTTC. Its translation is CASSLVVGQGGGYTF.

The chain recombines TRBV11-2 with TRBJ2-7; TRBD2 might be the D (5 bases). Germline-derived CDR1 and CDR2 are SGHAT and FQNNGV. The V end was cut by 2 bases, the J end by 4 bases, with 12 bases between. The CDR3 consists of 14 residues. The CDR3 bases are TGTGCCAGCAGCTTAAAGGTGGGAGAGTACGAGCAGTACTTC. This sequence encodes CASSLKVGEYEQYF.

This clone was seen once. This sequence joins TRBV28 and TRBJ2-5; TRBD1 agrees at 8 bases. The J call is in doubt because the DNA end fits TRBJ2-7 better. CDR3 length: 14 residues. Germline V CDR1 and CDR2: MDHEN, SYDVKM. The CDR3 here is CASSSGTGPYEQYF. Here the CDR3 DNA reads TGTGCCAGCAGTTCCGGGACAGGCCCCTACGAGCAGTACTTC.

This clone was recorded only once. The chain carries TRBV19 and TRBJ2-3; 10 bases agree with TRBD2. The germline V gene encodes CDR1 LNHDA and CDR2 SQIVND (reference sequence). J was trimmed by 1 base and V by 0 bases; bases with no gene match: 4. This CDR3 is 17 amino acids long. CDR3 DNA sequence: TGTGCCAGTAGTATAGAGACCGGGACTAGCGGCACAGATACGCAGTATTTT. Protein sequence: CASSIETGTSGTDTQYF. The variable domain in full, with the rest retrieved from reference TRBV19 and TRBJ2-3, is DGGITQSPKYLFRKEGQNVTLSCEQNLNHDAMYWYRQDPGQGLRLIYYSQIVNDFQKGDIAEGYSVSREKKESFPLTVTSAQKNPTAFYLCASSIETGTSGTDTQYFGPGTRLTVL.

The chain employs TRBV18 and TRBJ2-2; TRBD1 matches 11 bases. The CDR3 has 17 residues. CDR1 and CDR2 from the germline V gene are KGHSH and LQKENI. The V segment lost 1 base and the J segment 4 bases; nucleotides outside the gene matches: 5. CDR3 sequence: CASSPLRTGGLTGELFF. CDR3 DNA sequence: TGTGCCAGCTCACCACTGCGGACAGGGGGCCTCACCGGGGAGCTGTTTTTT.

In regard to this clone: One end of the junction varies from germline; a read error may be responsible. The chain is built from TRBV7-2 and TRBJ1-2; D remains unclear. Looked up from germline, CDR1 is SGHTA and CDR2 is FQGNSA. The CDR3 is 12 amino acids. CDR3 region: CASSLRVQDCLF. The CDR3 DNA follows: TGTGCCAGCAGCTTAAGAGTCCAGGACTGCCTCTTC.

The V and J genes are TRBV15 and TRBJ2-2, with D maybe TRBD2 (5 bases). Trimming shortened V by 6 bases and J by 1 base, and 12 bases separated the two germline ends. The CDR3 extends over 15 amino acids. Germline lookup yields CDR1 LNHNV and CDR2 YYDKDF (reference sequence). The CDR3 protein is CATRSGGLNTGELFF. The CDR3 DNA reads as TGTGCCACCAGGTCCGGCGGGTTGAACACCGGGGAGCTGTTTTTT.

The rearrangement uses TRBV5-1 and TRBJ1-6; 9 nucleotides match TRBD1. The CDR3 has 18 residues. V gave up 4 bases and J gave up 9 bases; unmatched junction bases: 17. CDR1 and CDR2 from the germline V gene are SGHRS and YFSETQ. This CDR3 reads CASSQRPPGQGFGSPLHF. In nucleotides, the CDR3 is TGCGCCAGCAGCCAAAGACCTCCGGGACAGGGCTTTGGTTCACCCCTCCACTTT.

CDR3 protein: CAWSRTGADEQFF. CDR3 in DNA: TGTGCCTGGAGTCGTACAGGGGCCGATGAGCAGTTCTTC. This rearrangement joins TRBV30 to TRBJ2-1, with 7 bases that match TRBD1. The CDR3 spans 13 residues. Germline V gene data show CDR1 as GTSNPN and CDR2 as SVGIG (reference sequence). With V trimmed by 2 bases and J by 8 bases, 6 bases remained unmatched.

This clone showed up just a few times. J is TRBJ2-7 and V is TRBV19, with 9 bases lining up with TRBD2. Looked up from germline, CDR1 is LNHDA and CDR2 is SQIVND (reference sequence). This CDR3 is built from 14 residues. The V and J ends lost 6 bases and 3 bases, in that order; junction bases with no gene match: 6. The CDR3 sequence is CASSRGAGGYEQYF. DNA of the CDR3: TGTGCCAGTAGCCGGGGAGCGGGGGGCTACGAGCAGTACTTC.

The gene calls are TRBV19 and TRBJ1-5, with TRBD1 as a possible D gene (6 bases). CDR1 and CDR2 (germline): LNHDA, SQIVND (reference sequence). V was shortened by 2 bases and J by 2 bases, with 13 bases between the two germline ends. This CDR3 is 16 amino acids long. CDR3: CASSINGAGGNQPQHF. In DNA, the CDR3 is TGTGCCAGTAGTATAAATGGCGCAGGGGGCAATCAGCCCCAGCATTTT.

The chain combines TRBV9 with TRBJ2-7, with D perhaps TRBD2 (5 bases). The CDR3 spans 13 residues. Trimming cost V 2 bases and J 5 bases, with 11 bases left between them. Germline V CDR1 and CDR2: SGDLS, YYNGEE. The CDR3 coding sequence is TGTGCCAGCAGCGTCGGCGGGTTCAACGAGCAGTACTTC. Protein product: CASSVGGFNEQYF.

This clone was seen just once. The CDR3 DNA reads as TGTGCCAGCAGTTACGACCCGGGACAAACCTATGGCTACACCTTC. Translated: CASSYDPGQTYGYTF. The chain links TRBV6-5 to TRBJ1-2, with D perhaps TRBD1 (6 bases). The CDR3 contains 15 residues. Germline V CDR1 and CDR2: MNHEY, SVGAGI. Between the trimmed V and J ends, which lost 2 bases and 4 bases, there was a span of 14 bases.

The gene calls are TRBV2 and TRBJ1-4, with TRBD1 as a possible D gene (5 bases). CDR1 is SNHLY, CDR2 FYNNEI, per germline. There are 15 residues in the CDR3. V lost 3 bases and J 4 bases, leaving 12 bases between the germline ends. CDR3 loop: CASSEDGTRNEKLFF. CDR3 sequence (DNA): TGTGCCAGCAGTGAGGACGGGACTCGTAATGAAAAACTGTTTTTT.

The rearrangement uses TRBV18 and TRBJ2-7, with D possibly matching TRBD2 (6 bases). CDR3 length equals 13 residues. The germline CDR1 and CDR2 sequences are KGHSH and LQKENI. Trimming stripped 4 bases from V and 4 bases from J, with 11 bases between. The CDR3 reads CASSLGLGYEQYF. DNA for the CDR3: TGTGCCAGCTCACTGGGACTCGGATACGAGCAGTACTTC. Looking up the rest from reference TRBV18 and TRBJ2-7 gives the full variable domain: NAGVMQNPRHLVRRRGQEARLRCSPMKGHSHVYWYRQLPEEGLKFMVYLQKENIIDESGMPKERFSAEFPKEGPSILRIQQVVRGDSAAYFCASSLGLGYEQYFGPGTRLTVT.

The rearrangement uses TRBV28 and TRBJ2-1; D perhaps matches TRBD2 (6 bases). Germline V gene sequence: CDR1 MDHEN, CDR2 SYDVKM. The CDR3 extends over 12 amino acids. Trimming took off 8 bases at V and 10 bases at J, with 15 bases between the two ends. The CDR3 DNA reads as TGTGCCAGCTTGAGCGGGCTCACGGAGCAGTTCTTC. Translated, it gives CASLSGLTEQFF.